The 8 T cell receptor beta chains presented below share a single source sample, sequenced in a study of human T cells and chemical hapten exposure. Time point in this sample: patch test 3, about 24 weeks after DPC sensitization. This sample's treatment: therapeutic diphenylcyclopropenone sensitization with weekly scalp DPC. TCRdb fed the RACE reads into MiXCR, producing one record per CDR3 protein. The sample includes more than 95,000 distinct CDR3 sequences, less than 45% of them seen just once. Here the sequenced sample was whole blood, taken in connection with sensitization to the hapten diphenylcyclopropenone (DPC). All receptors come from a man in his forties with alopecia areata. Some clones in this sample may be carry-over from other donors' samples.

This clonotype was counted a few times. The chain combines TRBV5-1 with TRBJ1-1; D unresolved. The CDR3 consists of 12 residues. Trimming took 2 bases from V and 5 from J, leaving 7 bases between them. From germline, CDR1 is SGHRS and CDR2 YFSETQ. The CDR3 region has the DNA TGCGCCAGCAGCTTACGAGGTACTGAAGCTTTCTTT. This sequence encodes CASSLRGTEAFF.

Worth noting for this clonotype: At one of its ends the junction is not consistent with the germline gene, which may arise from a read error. The CDR3 bases are TGCAGCGGGGCCGGGACCGGGACTGACCCCAAGGTCTTC. It encodes CSGAGTGTDPKVF. The chain joins TRBV29-1 to TRBJ2-1, with TRBD2 as a possible D gene (6 bases). The germline V gene encodes CDR1 SQVTM and CDR2 ANQGSEA. There are 13 residues in the CDR3.

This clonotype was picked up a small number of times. For the CDR3, the DNA is TGTGCCAGCAGTATGGGACAGGGGGTTGGACAGCCCCAGCATTTT. Translation: CASSMGQGVGQPQHF. The chain links TRBV6-5 to TRBJ1-5, with TRBD1 matching 11 bases. The V and J ends lost 5 bases and 7 bases, in that order; junction bases with no gene match: 7. The CDR3 contains 15 residues. From germline, CDR1 is MNHEY and CDR2 SVGAGI.

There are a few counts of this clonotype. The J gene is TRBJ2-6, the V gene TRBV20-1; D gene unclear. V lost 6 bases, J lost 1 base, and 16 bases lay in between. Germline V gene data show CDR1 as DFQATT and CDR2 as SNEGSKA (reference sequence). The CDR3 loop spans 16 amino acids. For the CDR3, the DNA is TGCAGTGCCCCAGAGAAGGGTCTATCTGGGGCCAACGTCCTGACTTTC. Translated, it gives CSAPEKGLSGANVLTF.

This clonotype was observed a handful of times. The DNA of the CDR3 is TGTGCCATCAATAGTGAGGGGACAGGGGTTTCTGGGGCCAACGTCCTGACTTTC. It codes for CAINSEGTGVSGANVLTF. This chain joins TRBV10-3 and TRBJ2-6; 10 bases map to TRBD1. The J segment lost 1 base and the V segment lost 7 bases, leaving 10 bases of the junction unmatched. CDR1 is ENHRY and CDR2 is SYGVKD in the germline V gene. The CDR3 spans 18 residues.

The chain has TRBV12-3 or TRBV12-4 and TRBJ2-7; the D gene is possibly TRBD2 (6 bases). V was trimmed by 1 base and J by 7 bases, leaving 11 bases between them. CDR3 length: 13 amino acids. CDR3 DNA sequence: TGTGCCAGCAGTTTAGGGGGAGGACGAGAGCAGTACGTC. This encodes CASSLGGGREQYV.

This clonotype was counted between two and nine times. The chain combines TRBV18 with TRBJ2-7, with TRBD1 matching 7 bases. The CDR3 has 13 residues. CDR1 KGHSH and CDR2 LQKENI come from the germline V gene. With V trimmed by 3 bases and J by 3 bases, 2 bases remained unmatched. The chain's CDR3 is CASSPRQGYEQYV. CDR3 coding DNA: TGTGCCAGCTCACCCCGACAGGGCTACGAGCAGTACGTC.

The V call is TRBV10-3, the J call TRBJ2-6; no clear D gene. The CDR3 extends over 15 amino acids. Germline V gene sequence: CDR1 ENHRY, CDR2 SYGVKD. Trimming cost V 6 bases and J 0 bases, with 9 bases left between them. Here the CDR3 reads CAISEHSSGANVLTF. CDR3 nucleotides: TGTGCCATCAGCGAACACAGCTCTGGGGCCAACGTCCTGACTTTC.